A selection of T cell receptor beta chains follows, all from one sample in a study of blood T cell repertoires in COVID-19. TCRdb's table, derived via immunoSEQ multiplex PCR, lists solely in-frame clones and lacks some. Of tens of thousands of clones listed, around 87% are singletons. Source material: peripheral blood. The source is a woman aged 55-70 years with COVID-19, enrolled during active disease. CDR3s include the opening cysteine and the closing phenylalanine or tryptophan. The D gene is left open where the match is weak.

j_call d_call v_call cdr3_aa
TRBJ1-2 TRBD1 TRBV3-1/TRBV3-2 CASSPRQGAGGYTF
TRBJ1-1 - TRBV4-1 CASSRETRTEAFF
TRBJ2-2 - TRBV6-2/TRBV6-3 CASSLFRDTGELFF
TRBJ2-5 - TRBV6-1 CASSEEAGDQETQYF
TRBJ1-2 TRBD1 TRBV2 CASSPQGVDGYTF
TRBJ2-2 TRBD2 TRBV3-1/TRBV3-2 CASSRPGGTGELFF
TRBJ2-7 TRBD2 TRBV27 CASSLRGGEYEQYF
TRBJ2-7 - TRBV2 CACHREPYEQYF
TRBJ1-4 - TRBV7-8 CASSLALQGLGNEKLFF
TRBJ1-5 - TRBV28 CATRPDSPNQPQHF
TRBJ2-2 TRBD2 TRBV19 CASSTGGNTGELFF
TRBJ2-7 - TRBV11-2 CASSPSGLNSYEQYF
TRBJ2-7 TRBD1 TRBV4-2 CASSQKQGETYEQYF
TRBJ2-4 TRBD1 TRBV4-2 CASSPTTGGRKNIQYF
TRBJ1-1 - TRBV5-5 CASSLVGGRNTEAFF
TRBJ1-6 - TRBV6-5 CASSLGSVSSPLHF
TRBJ1-2 - TRBV14 CASSFAGPSYGYTF
TRBJ1-2 TRBD1 TRBV28 CAAATGVTNYGYTF
TRBJ2-4 TRBD1 TRBV7-3 CASSSPRTGRGLAKNIQYF
TRBJ1-1 TRBD1 TRBV9 CASSDRTGEYFMNTEAFF
TRBJ2-5 - TRBV19 CASSIGPTRIETQYF
TRBJ2-2 TRBD1 TRBV11-3 CASGQDNTGELFF
TRBJ2-4 TRBD1 TRBV18 CASSPYGQGGNIQYF
TRBJ1-5 TRBD1 TRBV10-2 CASSGKQGAAGQPQHF
TRBJ2-3 - TRBV14 CASSQGGNPDTQYF
TRBJ2-7 - TRBV3-1/TRBV3-2 CASSASMAEQYF
TRBJ1-5 - TRBV6-6 CASTEGTRYSNQPQHF
TRBJ2-2 TRBD1 TRBV5-1 CASSPKPGTGTSNTGELFF
TRBJ2-7 TRBD1 TRBV13 CASSSGTGHELYEQYF
TRBJ1-2 TRBD1 TRBV2 CASSVRGQGLYGYTF
TRBJ1-1 TRBD1 TRBV28 CASREQGIEAFF
TRBJ2-3 - TRBV28 CASSFSLFSDSSDTQYF
TRBJ2-1 - TRBV2 CASSEVGATYNEQFF
TRBJ1-5 - TRBV29-1 CSVGVGGGQPQHF
TRBJ1-2 TRBD1 TRBV4-2 CASSQGLGQGTNYGYTF
TRBJ2-3 TRBD1 TRBV19 CATLPSRTGVRDTQYF
TRBJ1-5 - TRBV24-1 CATSDGQQGQPQHF
TRBJ1-3 - TRBV2 CASRPGTMERTIYF
TRBJ1-1 TRBD1 TRBV10-3 CATGPRQGEAFF
TRBJ1-1 - TRBV9 CASSVQGNGNTEAFF
TRBJ2-5 TRBD2 TRBV13 CASSIRTSGRSQETQYF